The sequence of this T cell receptor beta chain was determined in a study of beta chain features in type 1 diabetes. Study-wide points: Cells carrying high TCR expression could end up over-represented when cDNA is sequenced. Equally in patients and controls, PCR might preferentially amplify shorter templates.

This clone was detected only a few times. As yet, its antigen is unknown. Of the isolated RNA, all was reverse transcribed, and so the sequenced material was expressed TCRB transcripts. Sequenced by immunoSEQ multiplex PCR; TCRdb stores in-frame clones only, minus some. This sample has under 300,000 clones, with about 7.8% found just once. The CDR3 spans 14 residues. Trimming shortened V by 2 bases and J by 0 bases, and 3 bases separated the two germline ends. CDR1 is SGDLS, CDR2 YYNGEE, per germline. The chain employs TRBV9 and TRBJ2-6; D is ambiguous. The sequence was obtained from a young woman in good health. Material: central memory CD4+ T cells from blood. CDR3 amino acids: CASSVFSGANVLTF. As DNA, the CDR3 is TGTGCCAGCAGCGTCTTCTCTGGGGCCAACGTCCTGACTTTC. Combining the CDR3 with reference TRBV9 and TRBJ2-6 gives the whole variable domain DSGVTQTPKHLITATGQRVTLRCSPRSGDLSVYWYQQSLDQGLQFLIQYYNGEERAKGNILERFSAQQFPDLHSELNLSSLELGDSALYFCASSVFSGANVLTFGAGSRLTVL.